The 17 T cell receptor beta chains in this list originate from one sample, sequenced in a study of blood T cell repertoires in COVID-19. Assay: immunoSEQ multiplex PCR; the TCRdb copy retains only in-frame clones and omits some. The sample contains 190,000 or so clones, under 85% of which appear only once. Specimen: peripheral blood. The receptors originated from an elderly woman with acute or convalescent COVID-19.

This clone has more than one count but fewer than ten. This chain joins TRBV3-1 (or the pseudogene TRBV3-2) and TRBJ2-7, with TRBD2 identical over 7 bases. CDR1 and CDR2 from the germline V gene are LGHDT and YNNKEL (reference sequence). The V gene end was trimmed by 4 bases and the J gene end by 0 bases; junction bases not matched to a gene: 6. There are 15 residues in the CDR3. DNA of the CDR3: TGTGCCAGCAGCCCGCCGGGGGGTTACTCCTACGAGCAGTACTTC. This gives the protein CASSPPGGYSYEQYF.

This clone showed up just once. This sequence joins TRBV5-6 and TRBJ2-7; TRBD2 might be the D (5 bases). Germline CDR1 reads SGHDT; CDR2 reads YYEEEE. This CDR3 has 13 amino acids. V gave up 4 bases and J gave up 0 bases, with 8 bases separating them. DNA for the CDR3: TGTGCCAGCAGCATAGGAGGCTCCTACGAGCAGTACTTC. Protein sequence: CASSIGGSYEQYF.

The rearrangement links TRBV7-9 to TRBJ2-1, with a tentative D call TRBD2 (6 bases). This CDR3 spans 15 amino acids. V shed 6 bases and J shed 1 base, with 13 bases lying between them. Germline CDR1 and CDR2: SEHNR and FQNEAQ (reference sequence). The DNA of the CDR3 is TGTGCCAGCAGTTCCCTGCGGGATTCCTACAATGAGCAGTTCTTC. It translates to CASSSLRDSYNEQFF.

This clone was recorded a few times. The DNA for the CDR3 is TGTGCCAGCAGTTGGAACGGACTAGCGGGTGAGCAGTACTTC. It is translated as CASSWNGLAGEQYF. The chain couples TRBV6-2 or TRBV6-3 to TRBJ2-7; 11 bases match TRBD2. Germline loops: CDR1 MNHEY, CDR2 SVGEGT. The CDR3 spans 14 residues. J was trimmed by 7 bases and V by 4 bases; bases with no gene match: 6.

The genes are TRBV7-9 and TRBJ2-7; 8 nucleotides match TRBD2. Germline values: CDR1 SEHNR, CDR2 FQNEAQ (reference sequence). This CDR3 spans 17 amino acids. With V trimmed by 5 bases and J by 2 bases, 14 bases remained unmatched. In DNA, the CDR3 is TGTGCCAGCAGCAACTATTGGCTGGACGGGAGGGCCTACGAGCAGTACTTC. This encodes CASSNYWLDGRAYEQYF.

The chain employs TRBV4-3 and TRBJ2-1; TRBD2 matches 9 bases. In germline, CDR1 is LGHNA, CDR2 YSLEER. Losses at the gene ends were 0 bases for V and 10 bases for J; bases not matched to a gene: 7. The CDR3 extends over 15 amino acids. The CDR3 loop is CASSQDPRGGIEQFF. The CDR3 bases are TGCGCCAGCAGCCAAGATCCGCGGGGGGGCATAGAGCAGTTCTTC.

This chain uses TRBV7-9 with TRBJ1-1; possibly TRBD1 for D (5 bases). Germline assignment: CDR1 SEHNR and CDR2 FQNEAQ (reference sequence). With 1 base removed from V and 4 bases from J, the gap between germline ends came to 7 bases. The length of the CDR3 is 13 residues. The DNA of the CDR3 is TGTGCCAGCAGCTTAGAGGGGCGCACTGAAGCTTTCTTT. This translates into CASSLEGRTEAFF. The whole variable domain, filled in from reference TRBV7-9 and TRBJ1-1, reads DTGVSQNPRHKITKRGQNVTFRCDPISEHNRLYWYRQTLGQGPEFLTYFQNEAQLEKSRLLSDRFSAERPKGSFSTLEIQRTEQGDSAMYLCASSLEGRTEAFFGQGTRLTVV.

The chain is built from TRBV20-1 and TRBJ2-3, with no clear D. CDR3 length equals 11 residues. Germline CDR1 reads DFQATT; CDR2 reads SNEGSKA (reference sequence). The V end lost 5 bases, the J end lost 4 bases, and 7 bases lay between the germline ends. This CDR3 is CSAGPSDTQYF. In DNA form, the CDR3 reads TGCAGTGCTGGGCCGTCAGATACGCAGTATTTT.

V gene TRBV27 combines with J gene TRBJ1-2, with 10 bases matching TRBD1. Per the germline V gene, CDR1 is MNHEY and CDR2 is SMNVEV (reference sequence). The CDR3 sequence is 16 residues long. The V segment lost 0 bases and the J segment 4 bases; nucleotides outside the gene matches: 5. The CDR3 sequence: CASSLSTGGLSYGYTF. DNA for the CDR3: TGTGCCAGCAGTTTATCGACAGGGGGCTTGAGCTATGGCTACACCTTC.

The chain employs TRBV27 and TRBJ1-3; 7 bases agree with TRBD1. Per the germline V gene, CDR1 is MNHEY and CDR2 is SMNVEV (reference sequence). The CDR3 has 16 residues. The V gene end was trimmed by 10 bases and the J gene end by 1 base; junction bases not matched to a gene: 13. CDR3 residues: CATSPRQGSSGNTIYF. Here the CDR3 DNA reads TGTGCCACCAGCCCGAGACAGGGCTCATCTGGAAACACCATATATTTT.

The gene calls are TRBV4-1 and TRBJ1-1; 9 positions agree with TRBD1. Germline V gives CDR1 MGHRA, CDR2 YSYEKL. After removal of 4 bases from V and 0 bases from J, the junction contained 6 bases not matched to a gene. This CDR3 spans 16 amino acids. CDR3 in amino acids: CASSPAGQGMNTEAFF. CDR3 nucleotides: TGCGCCAGCAGCCCAGCGGGACAGGGCATGAACACTGAAGCTTTCTTT.

For the CDR3, the DNA is TGTGCCAGCAGCTGGACTAGCGGGGGCCTCAACACAGATACGCAGTATTTT. Translating it yields CASSWTSGGLNTDTQYF. V and J are TRBV11-2 and TRBJ2-3, with 13 nucleotides matching TRBD2. The CDR3 spans 17 residues. Germline CDR1 and CDR2: SGHAT and FQNNGV. V shed 4 bases and J 2 bases; nucleotides not matched to a gene: 6.

This clone was seen only a few times. The V call is TRBV5-6, the J call TRBJ1-6, with 7 positions matching TRBD1. The trim removed 1 base at V and 5 bases at J, leaving 6 bases unmatched. CDR1 SGHDT and CDR2 YYEEEE come from the germline V gene. The CDR3 covers 16 residues. DNA for the CDR3: TGTGCCAGCAGCTTGTATCCGGGACAGAATAATTCACCCCTCCACTTT. Its translation: CASSLYPGQNNSPLHF. Combining the CDR3 with reference TRBV5-6 and TRBJ1-6 gives the whole variable domain DAGVTQSPTHLIKTRGQQVTLRCSPKSGHDTVSWYQQALGQGPQFIFQYYEEEERQRGNFPDRFSGHQFPNYSSELNVNALLLGDSALYLCASSLYPGQNNSPLHFGNGTRLTVT.

The gene calls are TRBV3-1 (or the pseudogene TRBV3-2) and TRBJ1-6, with D possibly TRBD1 on 6 matching bases. The CDR3 has 15 residues. Between the trimmed V and J ends, which lost 1 base and 9 bases, there was a span of 13 bases. Germline CDR1 LGHDT, CDR2 YNNKEL (reference sequence). The CDR3 sequence is CASSQAGTRTSPLHF. In DNA form, the CDR3 reads TGTGCCAGCAGCCAAGCGGGGACACGTACTTCACCCCTCCACTTT.

This chain connects TRBV7-9 to TRBJ1-6; possible D gene TRBD1, 6 bases. The CDR3 has 16 amino acids. Between the trimmed V and J ends, which lost 5 bases and 7 bases, there was a span of 18 bases. Germline assignment: CDR1 SEHNR and CDR2 FQNEAQ (reference sequence). The CDR3 loop is CASSPSTGTSNSPLHF. The CDR3 region has the DNA TGTGCCAGCAGCCCCTCCACCGGGACAAGCAATTCACCCCTCCACTTT. Full variable domain (missing parts from reference TRBV7-9 and TRBJ1-6): DTGVSQNPRHKITKRGQNVTFRCDPISEHNRLYWYRQTLGQGPEFLTYFQNEAQLEKSRLLSDRFSAERPKGSFSTLEIQRTEQGDSAMYLCASSPSTGTSNSPLHFGNGTRLTVT.

The chain joins TRBV2 to TRBJ2-7, with 8 bases that match TRBD2. Trimming took 4 bases from V and 12 from J; bases not matched to a gene: 17. The CDR3 contains 15 residues. Germline V gene sequence: CDR1 SNHLY, CDR2 FYNNEI. CDR3 protein: CASSGRVAGTLRRYF. In nucleotides, the CDR3 is TGTGCCAGCAGTGGCAGGGTAGCGGGGACTCTTCGGCGGTACTTC.

The rearrangement links TRBV7-2 to TRBJ1-5; 8 positions match TRBD1. Germline loops: CDR1 SGHTA, CDR2 FQGNSA. The CDR3 length is 15 residues. With V trimmed by 1 base and J by 4 bases, 3 bases remained unmatched. DNA for the CDR3: TGTGCCAGCAGCTTAGGGTGGACAGGGAATCAGCCCCAGCATTTT. Translation gives CASSLGWTGNQPQHF.